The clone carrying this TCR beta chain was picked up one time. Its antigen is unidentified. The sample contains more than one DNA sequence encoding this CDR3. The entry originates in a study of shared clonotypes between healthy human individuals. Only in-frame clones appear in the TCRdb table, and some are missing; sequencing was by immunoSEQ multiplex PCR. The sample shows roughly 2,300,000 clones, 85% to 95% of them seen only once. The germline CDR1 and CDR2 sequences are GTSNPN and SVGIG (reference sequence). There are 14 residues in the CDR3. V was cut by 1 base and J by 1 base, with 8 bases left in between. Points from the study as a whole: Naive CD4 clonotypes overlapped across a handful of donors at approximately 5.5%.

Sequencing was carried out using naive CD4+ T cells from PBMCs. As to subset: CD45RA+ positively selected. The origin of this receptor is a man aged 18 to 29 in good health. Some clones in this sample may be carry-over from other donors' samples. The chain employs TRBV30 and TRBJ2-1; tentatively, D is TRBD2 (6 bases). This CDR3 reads CAWSDGSSYNEQFF. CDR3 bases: TGTGCCTGGAGTGACGGGAGTTCCTACAATGAGCAGTTCTTC.